These T cell receptor beta chains were read from a single sample in a study of CD8 T cells in Susac syndrome. In TCRdb, the immunoSEQ multiplex PCR reads were re-called with MiXCR into one record per CDR3 protein. Of about 280,000 distinct CDR3 sequences listed, approximately 81% are singletons. Material: CD8+ T cells from PBMCs. The receptors shown here come from a human donor with multiple sclerosis. Both conserved end residues are part of each CDR3. Fields, in order: J gene, CDR3 length, V gene, CDR3 protein.

TRBJ2-1	13	TRBV12-3/TRBV12-4	CASSQGRYNEQFF
TRBJ2-2	15	TRBV10-3	CAISELAENTGELFF
TRBJ2-1	15	TRBV27	CASSLSLEGSNEQFF
TRBJ2-4	17	TRBV24-1	CATSDNTGEAGKNIQYF
TRBJ2-7	16	TRBV9	CASSTDVGREGGEQYF
TRBJ2-7	16	TRBV20-1	CSARDRLAGSSYEQYF
TRBJ2-5	12	TRBV7-8	CASSYLEETQYF
TRBJ2-7	14	TRBV11-3	CASSLLRGTYEQYF
TRBJ1-1	14	TRBV12-2	CASRLSCGNTEAFF
TRBJ2-7	13	TRBV6-5	CASSPRTPFEQYF
TRBJ2-7	14	TRBV30	CAWSLRETTYEQYF
TRBJ1-3	16	TRBV25-1	CASSENQQYRGGTIYF
TRBJ1-5	16	TRBV18	CASSPPGRDSNQPQHF
TRBJ2-7	18	TRBV11-2	CASSPSHSGKGFTYEQYF
TRBJ1-1	15	TRBV28	CASSSMTERITEAFF
TRBJ2-4	17	TRBV7-9	CASSLYGQGPAKNIQYF
TRBJ2-7	14	TRBV7-9	CASSLPGGSYEQYF